This TCR beta chain was recorded in a study of blood T cell repertoires in COVID-19. For the study at large: T cells, B-cell-depleted T cells, or PBMCs supplied cDNA or gDNA.

Profiled with immunoSEQ multiplex PCR; TCRdb holds only in-frame clones, not every one. Here the sample spans about 280,000 clones, 70% to 90% being singletons. Germline V CDR1 and CDR2: SQVTM, ANQGSEA. This CDR3 is built from 16 residues. J gave up 0 bases and V 6 bases, and 8 bases lay outside the gene matches. Recovered status in Cohort 3 required two negative PCRs, clearance, or symptom resolution. This clone has just a few counts. Sequencing was carried out using PBMCs or T cells enriched from blood (not recorded which). This receptor was identified in a middle-aged woman who had recovered from COVID-19. This chain joins TRBV29-1 and TRBJ2-3; 11 bases fit TRBD2. CDR3 sequence: CSVLGTSGTSTDTQYF. CDR3 DNA: TGCAGCGTCCTCGGGACTAGCGGAACTAGCACAGATACGCAGTATTTT.